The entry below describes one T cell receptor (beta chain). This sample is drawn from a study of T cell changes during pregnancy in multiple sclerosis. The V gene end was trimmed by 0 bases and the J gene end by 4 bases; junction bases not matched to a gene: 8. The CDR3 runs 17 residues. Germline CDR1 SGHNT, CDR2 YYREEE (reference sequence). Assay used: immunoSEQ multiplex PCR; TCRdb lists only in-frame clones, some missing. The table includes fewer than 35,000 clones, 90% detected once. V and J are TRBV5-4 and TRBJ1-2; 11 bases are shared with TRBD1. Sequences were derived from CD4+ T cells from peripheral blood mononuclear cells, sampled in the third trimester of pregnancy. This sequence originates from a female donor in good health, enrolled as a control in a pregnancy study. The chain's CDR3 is CASSLESWTGGPYGYTF. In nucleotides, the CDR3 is TGTGCCAGCAGCTTGGAGAGTTGGACAGGGGGCCCCTATGGCTACACCTTC.